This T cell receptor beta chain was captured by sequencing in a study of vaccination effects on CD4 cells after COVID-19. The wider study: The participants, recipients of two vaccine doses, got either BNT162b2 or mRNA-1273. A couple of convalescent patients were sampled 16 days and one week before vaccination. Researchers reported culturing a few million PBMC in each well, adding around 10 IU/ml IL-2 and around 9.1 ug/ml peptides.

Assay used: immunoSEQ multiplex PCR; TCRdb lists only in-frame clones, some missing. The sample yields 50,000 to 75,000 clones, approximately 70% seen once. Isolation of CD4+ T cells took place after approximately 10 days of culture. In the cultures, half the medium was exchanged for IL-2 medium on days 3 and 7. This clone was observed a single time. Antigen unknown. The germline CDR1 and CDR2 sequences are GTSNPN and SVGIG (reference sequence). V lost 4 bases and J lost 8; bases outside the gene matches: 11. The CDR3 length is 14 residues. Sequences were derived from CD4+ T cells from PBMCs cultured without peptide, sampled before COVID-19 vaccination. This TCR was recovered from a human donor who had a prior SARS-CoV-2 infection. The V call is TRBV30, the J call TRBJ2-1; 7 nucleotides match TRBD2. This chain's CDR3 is CAWTRPPGLYEQFF. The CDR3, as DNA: TGTGCCTGGACCAGACCGCCGGGACTATATGAGCAGTTCTTC.